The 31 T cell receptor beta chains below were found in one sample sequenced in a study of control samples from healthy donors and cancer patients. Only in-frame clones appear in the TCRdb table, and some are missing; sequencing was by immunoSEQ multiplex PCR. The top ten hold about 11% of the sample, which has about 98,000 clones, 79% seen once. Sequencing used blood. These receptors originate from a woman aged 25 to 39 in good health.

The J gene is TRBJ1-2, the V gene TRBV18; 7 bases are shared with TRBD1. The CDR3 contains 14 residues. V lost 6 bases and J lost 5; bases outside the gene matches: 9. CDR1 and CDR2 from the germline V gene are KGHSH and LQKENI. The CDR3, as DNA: TGTGCCAGCTCTCGGGAAGGGGGCGCGTATGGCTACACCTTC. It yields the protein CASSREGGAYGYTF.

The CDR3 sequence: CASSPTGTPDTQYF. DNA of the CDR3: TGTGCCAGCTCACCGACAGGGACCCCAGATACGCAGTATTTT. J is TRBJ2-3 and V is TRBV18, with TRBD1 identical over 7 bases. Germline trimming cut 3 bases from V and 4 bases from J; bases unmatched to any gene: 4. There are 14 residues in the CDR3. CDR1 and CDR2 from the germline V gene are KGHSH and LQKENI.

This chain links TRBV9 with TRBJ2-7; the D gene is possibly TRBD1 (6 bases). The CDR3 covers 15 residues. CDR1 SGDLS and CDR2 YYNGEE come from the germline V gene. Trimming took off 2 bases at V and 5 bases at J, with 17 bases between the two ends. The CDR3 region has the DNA TGTGCCAGCAGCGTCCAGGGGACGCGTTTTGACGAGCAGTACTTC. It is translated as CASSVQGTRFDEQYF.

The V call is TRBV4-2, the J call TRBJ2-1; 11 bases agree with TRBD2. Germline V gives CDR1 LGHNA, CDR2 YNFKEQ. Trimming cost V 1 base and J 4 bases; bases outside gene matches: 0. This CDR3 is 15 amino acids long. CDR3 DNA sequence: TGTGCCAGCAGCCAAGGACTAGCGGGGTACAATGAGCAGTTCTTC. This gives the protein CASSQGLAGYNEQFF.

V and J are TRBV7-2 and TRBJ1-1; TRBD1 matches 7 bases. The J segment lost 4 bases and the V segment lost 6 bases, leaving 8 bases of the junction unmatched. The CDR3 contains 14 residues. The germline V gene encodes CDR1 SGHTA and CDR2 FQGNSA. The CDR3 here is CASRRAGQATEAFF. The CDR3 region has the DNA TGTGCCAGCAGAAGGGCCGGACAGGCCACTGAAGCTTTCTTT.

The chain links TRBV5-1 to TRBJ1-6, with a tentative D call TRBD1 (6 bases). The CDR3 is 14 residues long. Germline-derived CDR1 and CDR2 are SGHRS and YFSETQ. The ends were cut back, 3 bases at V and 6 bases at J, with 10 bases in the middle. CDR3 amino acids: CASSSLGANSPLHF. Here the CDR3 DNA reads TGCGCCAGCAGCTCTTTGGGGGCTAATTCACCCCTCCACTTT.

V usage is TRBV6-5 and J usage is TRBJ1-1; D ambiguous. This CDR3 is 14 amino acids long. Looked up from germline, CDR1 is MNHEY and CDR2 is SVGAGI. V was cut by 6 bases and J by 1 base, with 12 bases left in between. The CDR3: CASRAGLANTEAFF. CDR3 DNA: TGTGCCAGCAGAGCGGGCTTAGCGAACACTGAAGCTTTCTTT.

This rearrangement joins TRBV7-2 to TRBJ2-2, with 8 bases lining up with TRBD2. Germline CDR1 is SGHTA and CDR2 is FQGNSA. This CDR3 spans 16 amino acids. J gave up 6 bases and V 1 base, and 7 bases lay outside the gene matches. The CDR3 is CASSLEVGGAAGELFF. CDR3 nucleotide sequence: TGTGCCAGCAGCTTAGAGGTCGGGGGGGCCGCCGGGGAGCTGTTTTTT. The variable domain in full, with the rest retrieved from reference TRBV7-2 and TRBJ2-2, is GAGVSQSPSNKVTEKGKDVELRCDPISGHTALYWYRQSLGQGLEFLIYFQGNSAPDKSGLPSDRFSAERTGGSVSTLTIQRTQQEDSAVYLCASSLEVGGAAGELFFGEGSRLTVL.

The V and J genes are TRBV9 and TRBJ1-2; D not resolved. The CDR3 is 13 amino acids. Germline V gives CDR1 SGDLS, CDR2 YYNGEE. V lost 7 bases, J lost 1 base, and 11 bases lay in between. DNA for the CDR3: TGTGCCAGCCACAATCCTAGTAACTATGGCTACACCTTC. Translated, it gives CASHNPSNYGYTF.

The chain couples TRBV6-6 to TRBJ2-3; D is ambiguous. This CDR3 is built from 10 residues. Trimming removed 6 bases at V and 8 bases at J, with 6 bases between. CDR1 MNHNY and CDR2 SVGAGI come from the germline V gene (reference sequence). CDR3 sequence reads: CASRESTQYF. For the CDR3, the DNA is TGTGCCAGCAGGGAGAGTACGCAGTATTTT.

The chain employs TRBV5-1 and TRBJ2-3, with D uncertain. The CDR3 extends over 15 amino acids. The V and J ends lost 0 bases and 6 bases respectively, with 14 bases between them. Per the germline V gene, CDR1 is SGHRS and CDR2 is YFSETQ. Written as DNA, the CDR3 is TGCGCCAGCAGCTTGGACGGAGTAAAGGTGGATACGCAGTATTTT. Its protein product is CASSLDGVKVDTQYF.

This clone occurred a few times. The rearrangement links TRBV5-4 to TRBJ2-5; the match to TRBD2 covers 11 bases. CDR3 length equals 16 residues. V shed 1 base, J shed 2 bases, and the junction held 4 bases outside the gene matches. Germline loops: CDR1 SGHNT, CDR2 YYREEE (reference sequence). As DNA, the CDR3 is TGTGCCAGCAGCTTGACTAGCGGGGGACCACAAGAGACCCAGTACTTC. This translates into CASSLTSGGPQETQYF.

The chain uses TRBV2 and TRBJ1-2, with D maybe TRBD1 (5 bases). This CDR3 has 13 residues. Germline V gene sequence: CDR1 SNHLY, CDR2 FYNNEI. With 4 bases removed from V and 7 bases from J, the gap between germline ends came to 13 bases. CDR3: CASSAQGFGGYTF. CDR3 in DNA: TGTGCCAGCAGTGCCCAGGGTTTTGGTGGCTACACCTTC.

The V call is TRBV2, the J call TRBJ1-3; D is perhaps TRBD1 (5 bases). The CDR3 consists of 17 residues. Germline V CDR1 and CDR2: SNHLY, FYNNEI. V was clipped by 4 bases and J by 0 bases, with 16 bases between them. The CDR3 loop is CASSAEQVQISGNTIYF. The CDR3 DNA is TGTGCCAGCAGTGCGGAACAGGTCCAGATCTCTGGAAACACCATATATTTT.

CDR3 nucleotides: TGTGCCAGCAGTCAAGACAGGGCGTTAAATGGAAACACCATATATTTT. It specifies CASSQDRALNGNTIYF. V is TRBV2 and J is TRBJ1-3, with TRBD1 identical over 7 bases. Germline V CDR1 and CDR2: SNHLY, FYNNEI. CDR3 length: 16 amino acids. With 5 bases clipped from V and 3 bases from J, the junction kept 10 bases outside the gene matches.

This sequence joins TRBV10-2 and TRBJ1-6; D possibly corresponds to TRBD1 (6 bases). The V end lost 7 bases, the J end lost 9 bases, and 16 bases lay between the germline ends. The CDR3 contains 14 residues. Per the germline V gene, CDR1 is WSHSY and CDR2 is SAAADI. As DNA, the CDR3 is TGCGCCAGCACGAACCGGGACACCAGTTCACCCCTCCACTTT. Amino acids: CASTNRDTSSPLHF.

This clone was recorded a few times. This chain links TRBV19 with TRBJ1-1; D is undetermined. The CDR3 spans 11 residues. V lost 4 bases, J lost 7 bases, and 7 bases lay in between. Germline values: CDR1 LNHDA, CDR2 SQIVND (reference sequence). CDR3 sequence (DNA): TGTGCCAGTAGTACCTCCCATGAAGCTTTCTTT. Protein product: CASSTSHEAFF.

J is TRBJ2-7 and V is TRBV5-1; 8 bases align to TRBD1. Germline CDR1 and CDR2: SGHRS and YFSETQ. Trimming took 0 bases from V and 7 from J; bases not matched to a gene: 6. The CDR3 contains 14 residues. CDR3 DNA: TGCGCCAGCAGCTTGGTGGACAGGGATCGGGAGCAGTACTTC. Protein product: CASSLVDRDREQYF.

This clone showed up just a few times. CDR3 region: CAWSVGAQGPQHF. CDR3 nucleotides: TGTGCCTGGAGTGTAGGGGCTCAGGGGCCCCAGCATTTT. The genes are TRBV30 and TRBJ1-5; D is possibly TRBD1 (5 bases). CDR3 size: 13 residues. Trimming took 0 bases from V and 9 from J, leaving 12 bases between them. Germline values: CDR1 GTSNPN, CDR2 SVGIG (reference sequence).

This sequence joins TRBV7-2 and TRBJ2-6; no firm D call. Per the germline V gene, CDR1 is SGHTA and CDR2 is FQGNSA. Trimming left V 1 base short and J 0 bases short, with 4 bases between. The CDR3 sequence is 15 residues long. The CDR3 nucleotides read TGTGCCAGCAGCTTAGGGCCCTCTGGGGCCAACGTCCTGACTTTC. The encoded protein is CASSLGPSGANVLTF.

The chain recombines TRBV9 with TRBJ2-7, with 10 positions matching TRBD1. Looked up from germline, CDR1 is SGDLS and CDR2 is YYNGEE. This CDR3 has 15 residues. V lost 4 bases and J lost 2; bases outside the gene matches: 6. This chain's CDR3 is CASSKTGTGAYEQYF. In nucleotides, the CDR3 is TGTGCCAGCAGCAAGACCGGGACAGGGGCCTACGAGCAGTACTTC.

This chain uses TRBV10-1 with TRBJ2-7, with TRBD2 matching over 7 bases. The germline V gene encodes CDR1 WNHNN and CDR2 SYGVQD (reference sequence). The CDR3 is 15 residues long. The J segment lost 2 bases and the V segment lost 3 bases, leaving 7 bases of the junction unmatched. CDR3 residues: CASSDPPGGTYEQYF. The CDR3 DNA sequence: TGCGCCAGCAGTGACCCACCCGGGGGGACCTACGAGCAGTACTTC.

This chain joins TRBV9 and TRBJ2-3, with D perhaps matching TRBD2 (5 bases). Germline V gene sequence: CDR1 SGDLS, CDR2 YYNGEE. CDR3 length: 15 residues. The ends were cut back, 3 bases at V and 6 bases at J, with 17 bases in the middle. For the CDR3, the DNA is TGTGCCAGCAGCGACCTAGACGGGGTTTGGGATACGCAGTATTTT. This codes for CASSDLDGVWDTQYF.

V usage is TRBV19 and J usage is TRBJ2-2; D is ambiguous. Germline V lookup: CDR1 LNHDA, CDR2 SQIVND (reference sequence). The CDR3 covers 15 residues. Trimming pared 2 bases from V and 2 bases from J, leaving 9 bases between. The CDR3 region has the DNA TGTGCCAGTAGTATATCGGGCACCAACACCGGGGAGCTGTTTTTT. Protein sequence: CASSISGTNTGELFF.

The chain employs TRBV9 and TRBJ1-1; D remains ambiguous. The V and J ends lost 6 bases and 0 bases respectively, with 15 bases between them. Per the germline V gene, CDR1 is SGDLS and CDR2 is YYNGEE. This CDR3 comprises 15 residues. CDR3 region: CASTKLPGMNTEAFF. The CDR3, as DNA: TGTGCCAGCACGAAGCTTCCTGGGATGAACACTGAAGCTTTCTTT.

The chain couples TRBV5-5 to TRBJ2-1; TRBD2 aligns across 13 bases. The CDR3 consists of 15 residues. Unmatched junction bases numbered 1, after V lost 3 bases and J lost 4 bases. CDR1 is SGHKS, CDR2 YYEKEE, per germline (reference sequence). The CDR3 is CASSSTSGGYNEQFF. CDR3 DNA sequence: TGTGCCAGCAGCTCGACTAGCGGGGGGTACAATGAGCAGTTCTTC.

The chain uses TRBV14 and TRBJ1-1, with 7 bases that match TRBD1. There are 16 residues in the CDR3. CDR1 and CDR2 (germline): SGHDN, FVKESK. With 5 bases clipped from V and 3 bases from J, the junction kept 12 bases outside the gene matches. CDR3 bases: TGTGCCAGCAGCACCCTCCAGGACAGGCCGGACACTGAAGCTTTCTTT. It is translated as CASSTLQDRPDTEAFF.

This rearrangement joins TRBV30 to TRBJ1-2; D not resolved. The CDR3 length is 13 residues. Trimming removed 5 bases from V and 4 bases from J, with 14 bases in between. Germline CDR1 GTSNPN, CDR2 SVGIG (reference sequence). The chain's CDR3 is CAWVQELAYGYTF. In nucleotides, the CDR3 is TGTGCCTGGGTTCAGGAACTGGCCTATGGCTACACCTTC. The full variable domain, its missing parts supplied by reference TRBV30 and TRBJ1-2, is SQTIHQWPATLVQPVGSPLSLECTVEGTSNPNLYWYRQAAGRGLQLLFYSVGIGQISSEVPQNLSASRPQDRQFILSSKKLLLSDSGFYLCAWVQELAYGYTFGSGTRLTVV.

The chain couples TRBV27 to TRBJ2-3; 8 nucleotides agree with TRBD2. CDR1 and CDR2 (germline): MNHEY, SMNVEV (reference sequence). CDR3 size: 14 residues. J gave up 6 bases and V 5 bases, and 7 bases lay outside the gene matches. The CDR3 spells CASSTSGGRDTQYF. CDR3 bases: TGTGCCAGCAGTACCTCGGGGGGGCGGGATACGCAGTATTTT.

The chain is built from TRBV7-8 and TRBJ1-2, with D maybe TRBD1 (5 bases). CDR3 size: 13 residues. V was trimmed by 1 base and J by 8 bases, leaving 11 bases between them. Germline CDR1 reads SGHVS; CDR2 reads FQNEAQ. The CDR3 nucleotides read TGTGCCAGCAGCTTAGGGGCAGGGCGGGGCTACACCTTC. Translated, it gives CASSLGAGRGYTF. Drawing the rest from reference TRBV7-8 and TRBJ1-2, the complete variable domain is GAGVSQSPRYKVAKRGQDVALRCDPISGHVSLFWYQQALGQGPEFLTYFQNEAQLDKSGLPSDRFFAERPEGSVSTLKIQRTQQEDSAVYLCASSLGAGRGYTFGSGTRLTVV.

This CDR3 reads CASSVGTDQPQHF. DNA for the CDR3: TGTGCCAGCAGCGTGGGTACGGATCAGCCCCAGCATTTT. This chain uses TRBV5-4 with TRBJ1-5; D gene uncertain. Trimming left V 4 bases short and J 5 bases short, with 10 bases between. This CDR3 contains 13 residues. Germline CDR1 is SGHNT and CDR2 is YYREEE (reference sequence).